These 23 T cell receptor beta chains were all obtained from the same sample, sequenced in a study of T-cell reconstitution after alpha-beta-depleted transplantation in children. Unique molecular identifiers featured in how the TCRbeta library was prepared. In TCRdb, the PCR reads were re-called with MiXCR into one record per CDR3 protein. The sample has 450,000 to 500,000 distinct CDR3 sequences, around 12% seen once; the top ten hold about 5.4%. The sample in question was PBMCs from the stem cell graft donor, obtained from the stem cell graft. Receptors originate from a human donor who donated a stem cell graft to a child with combined immunodeficiency.

This clonotype was counted ten times or more. The chain uses TRBV12-3 or TRBV12-4 and TRBJ2-3; D might be TRBD2 (6 bases). This CDR3 is built from 15 residues. V lost 3 bases to trimming and J lost 1 base, with 11 bases between them. CDR3 in DNA: TGTGCCAGCAGTTTTGCGGGATTGGGCACAGATACGCAGTATTTT. Its translation is CASSFAGLGTDTQYF.

This chain joins TRBV2 and TRBJ2-2, with 7 positions matching TRBD1. Germline CDR1 SNHLY, CDR2 FYNNEI. After removal of 7 bases from V and 2 bases from J, the junction contained 10 bases not matched to a gene. CDR3 size: 16 residues. CDR3 coding DNA: TGTGCCAGCATCCCAAACAGGGGCCAAAACACCGGGGAGCTGTTTTTT. It encodes CASIPNRGQNTGELFF.

This rearrangement joins TRBV20-1 to TRBJ2-1; D tentatively fits TRBD1 or TRBD2 (5 bases each). There are 13 residues in the CDR3. Germline-derived CDR1 and CDR2 are DFQATT and SNEGSKA (reference sequence). V lost 1 base to trimming and J lost 5 bases, with 9 bases between them. The CDR3 loop is CSARGGWDNEQFF. DNA of the CDR3: TGCAGTGCTAGAGGGGGGTGGGACAATGAGCAGTTCTTC.

The genes are TRBV2 and TRBJ2-7; D gene uncertain. This CDR3 is 15 amino acids long. V lost 2 bases to trimming and J lost 3 bases, with 14 bases between them. Per germline, CDR1 SNHLY and CDR2 FYNNEI. The CDR3 loop reads CASSELSGTVYEQYF. The CDR3 DNA is TGTGCCAGCAGTGAATTGTCGGGTACCGTCTACGAGCAGTACTTC.

V usage is TRBV4-3 and J usage is TRBJ2-1; D remains unclear. With 1 base removed from V and 2 bases from J, the gap between germline ends came to 9 bases. Germline V CDR1 and CDR2: LGHNA, YSLEER. The CDR3 is 15 residues long. The CDR3 region has the DNA TGCGCCAGCAGCCAAGGAGACCGGCCCTACAATGAGCAGTTCTTC. This encodes CASSQGDRPYNEQFF.

This clonotype was seen only a few times. The rearrangement uses TRBV18 and TRBJ2-5; the match to TRBD2 covers 10 bases. With V trimmed by 6 bases and J by 1 base, 8 bases remained unmatched. The CDR3 covers 16 residues. Germline V lookup: CDR1 KGHSH, CDR2 LQKENI. The CDR3 DNA is TGTGCCAGCTCTGCCGGGACTAGCGAGTTCCAAGAGACCCAGTACTTC. Its protein product is CASSAGTSEFQETQYF. Looking up the rest from reference TRBV18 and TRBJ2-5 gives the full variable domain: NAGVMQNPRHLVRRRGQEARLRCSPMKGHSHVYWYRQLPEEGLKFMVYLQKENIIDESGMPKERFSAEFPKEGPSILRIQQVVRGDSAAYFCASSAGTSEFQETQYFGPGTRLLVL.

The chain is built from TRBV5-5 and TRBJ2-5; D gene uncertain. The CDR3 totals 12 residues. Germline assignment: CDR1 SGHKS and CDR2 YYEKEE (reference sequence). V dropped 4 bases and J dropped 11 bases, with 15 bases sitting between them. CDR3 in amino acids: CASSPALLPQYF. CDR3 nucleotides: TGTGCCAGCAGCCCGGCCCTTCTCCCGCAGTACTTC.

This clonotype was counted between two and nine times. This chain links TRBV6-2 or TRBV6-3 with TRBJ2-3; D ambiguous. The V end was cut by 6 bases, the J end by 4 bases, with 11 bases between. The CDR3 consists of 13 residues. Germline V gene lookup returns CDR1 MNHEY and CDR2 SVGEGT. CDR3 nucleotides: TGTGCCAGCAGCCACCAGCTAGCAGATACGCAGTATTTT. Translation gives CASSHQLADTQYF.

This clonotype appeared a few times. This sequence joins TRBV11-2 and TRBJ2-5; the D is unclear. Germline V gene sequence: CDR1 SGHAT, CDR2 FQNNGV. V lost 5 bases, J lost 3 bases, and 13 bases lay in between. This CDR3 comprises 14 residues. CDR3 nucleotide sequence: TGTGCCAGCAGCCCAGTCGGTAAAAAAGAGACCCAGTACTTC. Amino acids: CASSPVGKKETQYF.

The chain links TRBV12-3 or TRBV12-4 to TRBJ2-7, with D perhaps matching TRBD2 (7 bases). The V and J ends lost 6 bases and 2 bases respectively, with 23 bases between them. This CDR3 has 17 amino acids. The CDR3 DNA sequence: TGTGCCAGCAGCCCCCCCGCAGCGGGACACATGCCCTACGAGCAGTACTTC. This codes for CASSPPAAGHMPYEQYF.

This clonotype was observed a handful of times. The CDR3 sequence is CASSYGQRTFSYNEQFF. The DNA of the CDR3 is TGTGCCAGCAGCTACGGACAGCGAACGTTTTCCTACAATGAGCAGTTCTTC. V is TRBV5-6 and J is TRBJ2-1; maybe TRBD1 (6 bases). Trimming left V 3 bases short and J 1 base short, with 17 bases between. Germline V gene lookup returns CDR1 SGHDT and CDR2 YYEEEE. The CDR3 contains 17 residues.

The rearrangement uses TRBV12-3 or TRBV12-4 and TRBJ2-5, with D unclear. V lost 2 bases and J lost 6, with 10 bases in between. The CDR3 spans 13 residues. The CDR3 DNA sequence: TGTGCCAGCAGTTTAAGTGGGATTAAGACCCAGTACTTC. Its protein product is CASSLSGIKTQYF.

This clonotype was recorded at least ten times. The rearrangement links TRBV10-3 to TRBJ2-1; D is perhaps TRBD2 (5 bases). Germline V gives CDR1 ENHRY, CDR2 SYGVKD. This CDR3 comprises 12 residues. V was clipped by 7 bases and J by 7 bases, with 11 bases between them. CDR3 sequence reads: CAINHEGNEQFF. In DNA form, the CDR3 reads TGTGCCATCAATCACGAGGGAAATGAGCAGTTCTTC.

In its sample, this clonotype was seen many times. V is TRBV7-8 and J is TRBJ2-7, with 11 bases matching TRBD1. With V trimmed by 5 bases and J by 4 bases, 10 bases remained unmatched. The CDR3 runs 16 residues. Germline values: CDR1 SGHVS, CDR2 FQNEAQ. DNA for the CDR3: TGTGCCAGCAGCCCAACGTCCGGGACAGGGGGGTACGAGCAGTACTTC. Its protein product is CASSPTSGTGGYEQYF.

The rearrangement links TRBV6-2 or TRBV6-3 to TRBJ2-5, with a possible D match to TRBD2 (5 bases). This CDR3 is built from 15 residues. The V gene's germline CDR1 is MNHEY and CDR2 SVGEGT. The V gene lost 0 bases and the J gene lost 5 bases, with 13 bases spanning the gap. CDR3 coding DNA: TGTGCCAGCAGTTACTCGCCTAGCTTGGGGGAGACCCAGTACTTC. Amino acids: CASSYSPSLGETQYF.

This clonotype appeared a few times. The rearrangement joins TRBV7-8 to TRBJ2-7, with 9 bases that match TRBD2. The trim removed 4 bases at V and 2 bases at J, leaving 15 bases unmatched. The CDR3 runs to 18 residues. Germline-derived CDR1 and CDR2 are SGHVS and FQNEAQ. As DNA, the CDR3 is TGTGCCAGCAGCTCCCGCGGGGGGGGTGATGGATCAACCTACGAGCAGTACTTC. Protein: CASSSRGGGDGSTYEQYF.

This clonotype has more than one count but fewer than ten. This chain joins TRBV14 and TRBJ2-1, with 8 bases fitting TRBD2. The length of the CDR3 is 16 residues. CDR1 SGHDN and CDR2 FVKESK come from the germline V gene. Germline trimming cut 4 bases from V and 7 bases from J; bases unmatched to any gene: 12. CDR3 bases: TGTGCCAGCAGCCCCTCTTGGAGCGGGAGTTGGAATGAGCAGTTCTTC. This sequence encodes CASSPSWSGSWNEQFF.

This clonotype has a count of ten or more. The genes are TRBV7-3 and TRBJ2-1; 9 positions match TRBD2. The CDR3 covers 14 residues. Germline lookup yields CDR1 SGHTA and CDR2 FQGTGA. V shed 1 base and J 7 bases; nucleotides not matched to a gene: 2. In DNA form, the CDR3 reads TGTGCCAGCAGCTTAAGCGGGGGGGAAAATGAGCAGTTCTTC. Amino acids: CASSLSGGENEQFF.

The genes are TRBV12-3 or TRBV12-4 and TRBJ1-5, with D possibly matching TRBD1 (5 bases). CDR3 length: 16 residues. Trimming left V 4 bases short and J 0 bases short, with 13 bases between. The CDR3 loop reads CASSSSEQDSNQPQHF. The CDR3 DNA sequence: TGTGCCAGCAGTTCCTCCGAACAGGATAGCAATCAGCCCCAGCATTTT.

A few counts support this clonotype. V gene TRBV12-3 or TRBV12-4 combines with J gene TRBJ2-3; weak D call: TRBD1 (5 bases). The CDR3 extends over 14 amino acids. V was shortened by 2 bases and J by 6 bases, with 12 bases between the two germline ends. The CDR3 region has the DNA TGTGCCAGCAGTTTATCTAAGGGGTTGGATACGCAGTATTTT. This translates into CASSLSKGLDTQYF.

The chain recombines TRBV4-3 with TRBJ2-5; 14 bases line up with TRBD2. The CDR3 covers 16 residues. Germline-derived CDR1 and CDR2 are LGHNA and YSLEER. Germline trimming cut 1 base from V and 5 bases from J; bases unmatched to any gene: 3. In nucleotides, the CDR3 is TGCGCCAGCAGCCAAGGACTAGCGGGAGGGTTGGAGACCCAGTACTTC. This sequence encodes CASSQGLAGGLETQYF.

CDR3 sequence (DNA): TGTGCCACCAGCAGAGGAGGGGAGGGTCACACAGATACGCAGTATTTT. This translates into CATSRGGEGHTDTQYF. This chain uses TRBV15 with TRBJ2-3; 7 bases line up with TRBD2. CDR1 and CDR2 from the germline V gene are LNHNV and YYDKDF (reference sequence). The V gene end was trimmed by 1 base and the J gene end by 2 bases; junction bases not matched to a gene: 6. The CDR3 extends over 16 amino acids.

This clonotype was seen a handful of times. V gene TRBV4-3 combines with J gene TRBJ2-1, with TRBD2 matching 16 bases. Trimming cost V 4 bases and J 4 bases; bases outside gene matches: 4. Germline loops: CDR1 LGHNA, CDR2 YSLEER. This CDR3 has 17 amino acids. The CDR3 sequence: CASSRGLAGGLYNEQFF. CDR3 coding DNA: TGCGCCAGCAGCCGGGGACTAGCGGGGGGGTTGTACAATGAGCAGTTCTTC.